These 27 T cell receptor beta chains were all obtained from the same sample, sequenced in a study of blood T cell repertoires in COVID-19. The data were produced by immunoSEQ multiplex PCR, yet TCRdb's version contains in-frame clones alone and is incomplete. The repertoire holds 130,000 to 150,000 clones, with 75% to 85% as singletons. The sequenced sample consisted of peripheral blood. The receptors come from a man in his 70s who had recovered from COVID-19.

This clone has a handful of counts. The V call is TRBV5-4, the J call TRBJ1-1, with D possibly being TRBD1 (6 bases). CDR1 is SGHNT and CDR2 is YYREEE in the germline V gene (reference sequence). With 4 bases removed from V and 3 bases from J, the gap between germline ends came to 10 bases. CDR3 size: 13 residues. CDR3 coding DNA: TGTGCCAGCAGCCCACAGGGATACACTGAAGCTTTCTTT. Protein: CASSPQGYTEAFF.

The gene calls are TRBV18 and TRBJ1-2, with D possibly matching TRBD1 (5 bases). This CDR3 is 16 amino acids long. CDR1 and CDR2 (germline): KGHSH, LQKENI. V lost 3 bases and J lost 7, with 21 bases in between. The CDR3 sequence: CASSPLLAGEEGGYTF. CDR3 bases: TGTGCCAGCTCACCCCTCTTGGCGGGGGAGGAAGGTGGCTACACCTTC.

The chain uses TRBV30 and TRBJ2-1; D is perhaps TRBD1 (6 bases). Deletions cut 2 bases from V and 3 bases from J, with 11 bases between. This CDR3 has 14 amino acids. Germline V gene sequence: CDR1 GTSNPN, CDR2 SVGIG (reference sequence). CDR3 sequence (DNA): TGTGCCTGGAGTTCCGGGACATTCTACAATGAGCAGTTCTTC. Its translation: CAWSSGTFYNEQFF.

The chain couples TRBV5-1 to TRBJ1-1; no clear D gene. Trimming took 1 base from V and 1 from J, leaving 5 bases between them. CDR1 and CDR2 (germline): SGHRS, YFSETQ. This CDR3 has 13 residues. CDR3 protein: CASSLLENTEAFF. The CDR3 nucleotides are TGCGCCAGCAGCTTGTTAGAGAACACTGAAGCTTTCTTT.

J is TRBJ2-1 and V is TRBV5-1; TRBD2 agrees at 10 bases. This CDR3 region has 17 residues. After removal of 1 base from V and 4 bases from J, the junction contained 8 bases not matched to a gene. Germline lookup yields CDR1 SGHRS and CDR2 YFSETQ. CDR3: CASSLTSGIRIYNEQFF. CDR3 in DNA: TGCGCCAGCAGCTTGACTAGCGGGATCCGAATTTACAATGAGCAGTTCTTC.

V gene TRBV5-4 combines with J gene TRBJ2-2, with TRBD1 matching 7 bases. V trimming: 3 bases; J trimming: 5 bases; junction bases outside the gene matches: 7. The CDR3 sequence is 15 residues long. Germline V gene data show CDR1 as SGHNT and CDR2 as YYREEE (reference sequence). CDR3 nucleotide sequence: TGTGCCAGCAGCTCAGGACAGGAAGGAACCGGGGAGCTGTTTTTT. Encoded protein: CASSSGQEGTGELFF.

This clone was observed a handful of times. Other nucleotide sequences from this sample produce the same CDR3. The chain carries TRBV6-1 and TRBJ2-7; D might be TRBD2 (5 bases). The V end lost 2 bases, the J end lost 3 bases, and 8 bases lay between the germline ends. CDR3 length: 13 residues. Per germline, CDR1 MNHNS and CDR2 SASEGT. Here the CDR3 reads CASSETRGYEQYF. In DNA, the CDR3 is TGTGCCAGCAGTGAAACCCGGGGCTACGAGCAGTACTTC.

The chain couples TRBV3-1 (or the pseudogene TRBV3-2) to TRBJ2-3; possibly TRBD2 for D (5 bases). V shed 7 bases and J shed 0 bases, with 14 bases lying between them. Per germline, CDR1 LGHDT and CDR2 YNNKEL (reference sequence). The CDR3 loop spans 15 amino acids. CDR3 loop: CASNHLTGSTDTQYF. Written as DNA, the CDR3 is TGTGCCAGCAACCATCTGACGGGGAGCACAGATACGCAGTATTTT.

This sequence joins TRBV18 and TRBJ2-5; D is possibly TRBD2 (6 bases). V lost 4 bases and J 1 base, leaving 13 bases between the germline ends. CDR3 length: 15 residues. Germline V CDR1 and CDR2: KGHSH, LQKENI. The CDR3 loop is CASSRALALQETQYF. CDR3 DNA: TGTGCCAGCTCACGGGCCCTAGCGCTCCAAGAGACCCAGTACTTC.

The V gene is TRBV19, the J gene TRBJ2-7, with TRBD1 identical over 8 bases. CDR3 length equals 15 residues. Germline loops: CDR1 LNHDA, CDR2 SQIVND (reference sequence). Trimming cost V 5 bases and J 0 bases; bases outside gene matches: 6. For the CDR3, the DNA is TGTGCCAGTAGTGCCTCGGACAGGGCCTCCTACGAGCAGTACTTC. Residues: CASSASDRASYEQYF.

A word on this clone: Other DNA sequences of this sample code for an identical CDR3. The chain joins TRBV5-1 to TRBJ1-1; a weak D match, TRBD1 (5 bases). V was pared by 4 bases and J by 3 bases, with 13 bases between. The germline V gene has CDR1 SGHRS and CDR2 YFSETQ. This CDR3 contains 14 residues. For the CDR3, the DNA is TGCGCCAGCAGCCTCGGGGGGGTGGACACTGAAGCTTTCTTT. Translation: CASSLGGVDTEAFF.

This clone turned up a few times. This chain connects TRBV4-1 to TRBJ2-1, with 9 bases identical to TRBD2. In germline, CDR1 is MGHRA, CDR2 YSYEKL. Trimming removed 0 bases from V and 10 bases from J; junction bases left unmatched: 1. This CDR3 is built from 13 residues. The CDR3 nucleotides are TGCGCCAGCAGCCAAGAGCTAGCGGGAGAGCAGTTCTTC. Its protein is CASSQELAGEQFF.

J is TRBJ2-1 and V is TRBV19; 13 bases line up with TRBD2. This CDR3 spans 17 amino acids. Losses at the gene ends were 0 bases for V and 5 bases for J; bases not matched to a gene: 4. Germline CDR1 LNHDA, CDR2 SQIVND (reference sequence). This CDR3 reads CASSIDPGTSGNNEQFF. CDR3 bases: TGTGCCAGTAGTATAGATCCGGGGACTAGCGGGAACAATGAGCAGTTCTTC.

This rearrangement joins TRBV30 to TRBJ1-3, with D unclear. The CDR3 is made up of 12 amino acids. V shed 4 bases and J shed 3 bases, with 7 bases lying between them. Germline V gene lookup returns CDR1 GTSNPN and CDR2 SVGIG (reference sequence). The CDR3 region has the DNA TGTGCCTGGACCCTAAATGGAAACACCATATATTTT. This encodes CAWTLNGNTIYF.

The V gene is TRBV5-5, the J gene TRBJ2-7; TRBD1 agrees at 7 bases. V was clipped by 4 bases and J by 3 bases; unmatched bases: 10. Germline V CDR1 and CDR2: SGHKS, YYEKEE (reference sequence). CDR3 length: 15 amino acids. CDR3 nucleotide sequence: TGTGCCAGCAGCCTACGCGACAGGGAACACTACGAGCAGTACTTC. It is translated as CASSLRDREHYEQYF.

This chain joins TRBV12-5 and TRBJ2-7, with no clear D. CDR1 and CDR2 (germline): LGHNT, FRNRAP. Trimming pared 5 bases from V and 3 bases from J, leaving 8 bases between. The CDR3 spans 12 residues. The CDR3 coding sequence is TGTGCTAGTGGTCCCGTCCTCTACGAGCAGTACTTC. It is translated as CASGPVLYEQYF. Variable domain in full (rest from reference TRBV12-5 and TRBJ2-7): DARVTQTPRHKVTEMGQEVTMRCQPILGHNTVFWYRQTMMQGLELLAYFRNRAPLDDSGMPKDRFSAEMPDATLATLKIQPSEPRDSAVYFCASGPVLYEQYFGPGTRLTVT.

The chain carries TRBV4-1 and TRBJ2-7, with 9 positions matching TRBD2. Losses at the gene ends were 0 bases for V and 4 bases for J; bases not matched to a gene: 13. The CDR3 consists of 18 residues. Per the germline V gene, CDR1 is MGHRA and CDR2 is YSYEKL. The DNA for the CDR3 is TGCGCCAGCAGCCAAGAAGGGATTAGCGGGAGAGTCCCGTACGAGCAGTACTTC. This translates into CASSQEGISGRVPYEQYF.

This chain connects TRBV7-8 to TRBJ1-4, with 8 bases matching TRBD1. Germline values: CDR1 SGHVS, CDR2 FQNEAQ. The CDR3 extends over 16 amino acids. V lost 5 bases to trimming and J lost 0 bases; unmatched junction nucleotides: 5. CDR3 residues: CASSPRQGPTNEKLFF. The CDR3 nucleotides are TGTGCCAGCAGCCCTCGACAGGGGCCAACTAATGAAAAACTGTTTTTT.

The CDR3 loop is CAWSVPPGDEQFF. The CDR3 DNA sequence: TGTGCCTGGAGTGTCCCACCCGGTGATGAGCAGTTCTTC. This chain joins TRBV30 and TRBJ2-1, with D hard to call. Per the germline V gene, CDR1 is GTSNPN and CDR2 is SVGIG (reference sequence). V lost 0 bases and J 8 bases, leaving 11 bases between the germline ends. The CDR3 loop spans 13 amino acids.

The rearrangement links TRBV7-2 to TRBJ2-5; 7 nucleotides match TRBD1. This CDR3 has 15 residues. The V segment lost 6 bases and the J segment 7 bases; nucleotides outside the gene matches: 14. Germline CDR1 and CDR2: SGHTA and FQGNSA. CDR3 loop: CASSPFRQGGGTQYF. DNA of the CDR3: TGTGCCAGCAGTCCCTTTCGACAGGGTGGTGGGACCCAGTACTTC. Using reference TRBV7-2 and TRBJ2-5 for the parts outside the CDR3, the full variable domain is GAGVSQSPSNKVTEKGKDVELRCDPISGHTALYWYRQSLGQGLEFLIYFQGNSAPDKSGLPSDRFSAERTGGSVSTLTIQRTQQEDSAVYLCASSPFRQGGGTQYFGPGTRLLVL.

The genes are TRBV6-5 and TRBJ2-7; 11 bases agree with TRBD1. Germline CDR1 and CDR2: MNHEY and SVGAGI. The junction had 6 bases not matched to a gene; V was cut back by 8 bases and J by 0 bases. This CDR3 spans 15 amino acids. The CDR3 nucleotides read TGTGCCAGCGGGGACAGGGGGACTAGCTCCTACGAGCAGTACTTC. This encodes CASGDRGTSSYEQYF.

The chain has TRBV19 and TRBJ2-2; D is possibly TRBD2 (6 bases). The CDR3 has 17 residues. V lost 5 bases, J lost 7 bases, and 23 bases lay in between. CDR1 LNHDA and CDR2 SQIVND come from the germline V gene (reference sequence). The CDR3 DNA reads as TGTGCCAGTAGTGCTTATAGTCCCATCCGGGGGTACGGGGAGCTGTTTTTT. Amino acids: CASSAYSPIRGYGELFF.

This sequence joins TRBV2 and TRBJ1-6, with 9 bases that match TRBD1. V shed 11 bases, J shed 9 bases, and the junction held 14 bases outside the gene matches. CDR3 size: 15 residues. The germline gives CDR1 SNHLY, CDR2 FYNNEI. CDR3 protein: CAGSTRSGQGSPLHF. The CDR3 DNA reads TGTGCCGGTAGTACTAGGTCGGGACAGGGTTCACCCCTCCACTTT.

CDR3 sequence: CASRRDSPGRNVGEQYF. The CDR3 DNA is TGTGCCAGCAGGAGAGACTCGCCAGGGCGCAACGTGGGCGAGCAGTACTTC. The J gene is TRBJ2-7, the V gene TRBV27; possible D gene TRBD1, 5 bases. The V end lost 6 bases, the J end lost 6 bases, and 27 bases lay between the germline ends. CDR1 is MNHEY and CDR2 is SMNVEV in the germline V gene (reference sequence). The CDR3 length is 17 residues.

V usage is TRBV11-2 and J usage is TRBJ2-2; TRBD2 matches at 8 bases. Germline values: CDR1 SGHAT, CDR2 FQNNGV. The length of the CDR3 is 17 residues. V dropped 5 bases and J dropped 0; count of bases not matched to a gene: 8. The CDR3 is CASSLGRAGANTGELFF. For the CDR3, the DNA is TGTGCCAGCAGCCTAGGACGAGCGGGGGCGAACACCGGGGAGCTGTTTTTT. The full variable domain, in which reference TRBV11-2 and TRBJ2-2 provide the parts outside the CDR3, is EAGVAQSPRYKIIEKRQSVAFWCNPISGHATLYWYQQILGQGPKLLIQFQNNGVVDDSQLPKDRFSAERLKGVDSTLKIQPAKLEDSAVYLCASSLGRAGANTGELFFGEGSRLTVL.

The V gene is TRBV27, the J gene TRBJ2-2; weak D call: TRBD1 (5 bases). Deletions cut 4 bases from V and 2 bases from J, with 11 bases between. Germline V gene data show CDR1 as MNHEY and CDR2 as SMNVEV (reference sequence). The CDR3 totals 15 residues. The CDR3, as DNA: TGTGCCAGCAGTTCAATCGACAGTAACACCGGGGAGCTGTTTTTT. Its protein product is CASSSIDSNTGELFF.

This chain connects TRBV30 to TRBJ1-5; D call uncertain. V lost 0 bases and J lost 7, with 10 bases in between. The germline CDR1 and CDR2 sequences are GTSNPN and SVGIG (reference sequence). This CDR3 region has 13 residues. The CDR3 loop is CAWSVRGGQPQHF. CDR3 in DNA: TGTGCCTGGAGTGTACGGGGAGGGCAGCCCCAGCATTTT.